These 6 T cell receptor beta chains came from one sample sequenced in a study of stem cell transplantation in POMP-related autoinflammatory disease. Clones were read by immunoSEQ multiplex PCR, and TCRdb kept only the in-frame ones, dropping some. Seen here are about 7,200 clones, about four fifths observed once, and the top ten hold about 4%. Sequenced sample: a CXCR5-defined cell subset from PBMCs. All receptors derive from a human donor in good health.

This clone was recorded once. The CDR3 sequence is CASSDVTLAGALNEQFF. For the CDR3, the DNA is TGTGCCAGCAGTGACGTGACACTAGCGGGGGCCCTCAATGAGCAGTTCTTC. This chain joins TRBV6-4 and TRBJ2-1; 11 bases are a match to TRBD2. CDR1 and CDR2 (germline): MRHNA, SNTAGT. The CDR3 is made up of 17 amino acids. J was trimmed by 6 bases and V by 2 bases; bases with no gene match: 9.

This chain joins TRBV28 and TRBJ1-5, with 11 bases matching TRBD1. The V gene end was trimmed by 6 bases and the J gene end by 0 bases; junction bases not matched to a gene: 10. The CDR3 covers 18 residues. Germline V lookup: CDR1 MDHEN, CDR2 SYDVKM. The CDR3 sequence is CASRTRTGGIVSNQPQHF. CDR3 in DNA: TGTGCCAGCAGAACTCGGACAGGGGGCATAGTTAGCAATCAGCCCCAGCATTTT. The full variable domain, completed using reference TRBV28 and TRBJ1-5, is DVKVTQSSRYLVKRTGEKVFLECVQDMDHENMFWYRQDPGLGLRLIYFSYDVKMKEKGDIPEGYSVSREKKERFSLILESASTNQTSMYLCASRTRTGGIVSNQPQHFGDGTRLSIL.

The V call is TRBV28, the J call TRBJ2-5, with D possibly being TRBD1 or TRBD2 (5 bases each). V was clipped by 3 bases and J by 3 bases, with 17 bases between them. The CDR3 runs to 16 residues. Germline CDR1 and CDR2: MDHEN and SYDVKM. This CDR3 is CASSFAGAGLEETQYF. The CDR3, as DNA: TGTGCCAGCAGTTTCGCCGGGGCTGGGCTAGAAGAGACCCAGTACTTC.

The V call is TRBV5-4, the J call TRBJ1-4, with D unclear. The CDR3 extends over 11 amino acids. Trimming removed 9 bases from V and 8 bases from J, with 11 bases in between. Germline V gives CDR1 SGHNT, CDR2 YYREEE (reference sequence). The chain's CDR3 is CATSGGEKLFF. CDR3 nucleotide sequence: TGTGCCACCTCTGGTGGAGAAAAACTGTTTTTT.

CDR3 amino acids: CASSQLRGVGGYTF. CDR3 in DNA: TGTGCCAGCAGTCAACTTAGGGGAGTAGGTGGCTACACCTTC. The rearrangement links TRBV14 to TRBJ1-2; D perhaps matches TRBD1 (5 bases). CDR1 and CDR2 (germline): SGHDN, FVKESK. This CDR3 region has 14 residues. V was clipped by 6 bases and J by 7 bases, with 18 bases between them.

The CDR3 reads CASSSAQGANDNSPLHF. CDR3 bases: TGTGCCAGCAGCTCGGCCCAGGGGGCGAACGATAATTCACCCCTCCACTTT. The V call is TRBV11-3, the J call TRBJ1-6; TRBD1 matches 8 bases. Germline CDR1 is SGHNT and CDR2 is YENEEA. The J segment lost 5 bases and the V segment lost 4 bases, leaving 10 bases of the junction unmatched. CDR3 length: 17 amino acids.